This TCR beta chain emerged from a study of T cell responses to AZD1222 COVID-19 vaccine. Overall study: Pooled samples include second doses given at about 4 or 12 weeks.

V shed 6 bases and J shed 4 bases, with 12 bases lying between them. The CDR3 is made up of 13 amino acids. Germline V gives CDR1 KGHSH, CDR2 LQKENI. Details on this clone: What it binds is unknown.

Findings and limits, study-wide: Donors were mostly white British, more females; clonal diversity possibly underestimated. At baseline, seropositivity was found in only a handful of AZD1222 recipients. The study reported that nearly half of spike-specific TCRs target unmutated variant regions.

TCRdb's table, derived via immunoSEQ multiplex PCR, lists solely in-frame clones and lacks some. The sample shows about 120,000 clones, roughly 90% of them seen only once. This chain connects TRBV18 to TRBJ1-2; a possible D gene is TRBD1 (6 bases). The source was peripheral blood, collected on day 0 of AZD1222 vaccination. This sequence originates from an adult in good health. In DNA, the CDR3 is TGTGCCAGCTCGGAGGGGGGAGCCTATGGCTACACCTTC. Encoded protein: CASSEGGAYGYTF. The full variable domain, completed using reference TRBV18 and TRBJ1-2, is NAGVMQNPRHLVRRRGQEARLRCSPMKGHSHVYWYRQLPEEGLKFMVYLQKENIIDESGMPKERFSAEFPKEGPSILRIQQVVRGDSAAYFCASSEGGAYGYTFGSGTRLTVV.